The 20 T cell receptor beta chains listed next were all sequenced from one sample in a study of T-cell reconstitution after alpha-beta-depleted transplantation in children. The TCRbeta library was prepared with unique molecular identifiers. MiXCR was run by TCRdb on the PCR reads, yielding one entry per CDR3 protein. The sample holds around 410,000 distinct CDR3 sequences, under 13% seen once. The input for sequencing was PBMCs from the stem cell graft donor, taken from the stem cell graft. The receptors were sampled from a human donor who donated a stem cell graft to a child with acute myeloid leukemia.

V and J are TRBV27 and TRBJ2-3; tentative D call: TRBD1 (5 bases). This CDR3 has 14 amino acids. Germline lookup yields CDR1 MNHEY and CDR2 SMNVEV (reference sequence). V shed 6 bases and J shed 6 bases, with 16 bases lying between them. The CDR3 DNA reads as TGTGCCAGCAGCCAAACGGTCAAGGGGGATACGCAGTATTTT. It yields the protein CASSQTVKGDTQYF.

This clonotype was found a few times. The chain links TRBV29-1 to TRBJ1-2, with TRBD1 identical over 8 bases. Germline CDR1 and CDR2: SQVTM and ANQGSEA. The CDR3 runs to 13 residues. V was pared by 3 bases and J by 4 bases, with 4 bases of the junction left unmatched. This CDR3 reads CSVDHTGGYGYTF. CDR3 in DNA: TGCAGCGTTGATCATACAGGGGGCTATGGCTACACCTTC. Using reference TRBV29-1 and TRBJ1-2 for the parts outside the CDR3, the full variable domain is SAVISQKPSRDICQRGTSLTIQCQVDSQVTMMFWYRQQPGQSLTLIATANQGSEATYESGFVIDKFPISRPNLTFSTLTVSNMSPEDSSIYLCSVDHTGGYGYTFGSGTRLTVV.

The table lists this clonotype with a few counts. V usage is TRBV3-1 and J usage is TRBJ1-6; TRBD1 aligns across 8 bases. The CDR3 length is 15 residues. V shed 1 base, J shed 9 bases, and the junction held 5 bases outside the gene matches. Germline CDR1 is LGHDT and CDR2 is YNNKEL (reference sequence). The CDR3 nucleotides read TGTGCCAGCAGCCAAGGGACAGGGTCGAGTTCACCCCTCCACTTT. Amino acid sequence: CASSQGTGSSSPLHF.

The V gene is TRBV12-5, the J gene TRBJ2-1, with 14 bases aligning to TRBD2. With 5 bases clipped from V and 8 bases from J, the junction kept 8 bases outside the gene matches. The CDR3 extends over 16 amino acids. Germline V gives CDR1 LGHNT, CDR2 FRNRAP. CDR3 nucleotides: TGTGCTAGTGGTGACGCCGGGACTAGCGGGAGTTATGAGCAGTTCTTC. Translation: CASGDAGTSGSYEQFF. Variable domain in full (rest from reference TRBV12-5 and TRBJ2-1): DARVTQTPRHKVTEMGQEVTMRCQPILGHNTVFWYRQTMMQGLELLAYFRNRAPLDDSGMPKDRFSAEMPDATLATLKIQPSEPRDSAVYFCASGDAGTSGSYEQFFGPGTRLTVL.

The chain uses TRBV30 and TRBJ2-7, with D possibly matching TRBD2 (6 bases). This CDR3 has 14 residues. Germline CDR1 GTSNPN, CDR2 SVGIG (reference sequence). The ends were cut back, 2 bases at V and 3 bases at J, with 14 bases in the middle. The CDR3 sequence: CAWSPGVGGYEQYF. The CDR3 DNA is TGTGCCTGGAGTCCTGGGGTGGGGGGCTACGAGCAGTACTTC.

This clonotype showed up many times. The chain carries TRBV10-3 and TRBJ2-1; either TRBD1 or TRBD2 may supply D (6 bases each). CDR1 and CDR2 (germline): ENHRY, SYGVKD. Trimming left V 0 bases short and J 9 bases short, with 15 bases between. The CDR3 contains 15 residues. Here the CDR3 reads CAISESLSGGLEQFF. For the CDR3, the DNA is TGTGCCATCAGTGAGTCATTGTCCGGGGGCCTTGAGCAGTTCTTC.

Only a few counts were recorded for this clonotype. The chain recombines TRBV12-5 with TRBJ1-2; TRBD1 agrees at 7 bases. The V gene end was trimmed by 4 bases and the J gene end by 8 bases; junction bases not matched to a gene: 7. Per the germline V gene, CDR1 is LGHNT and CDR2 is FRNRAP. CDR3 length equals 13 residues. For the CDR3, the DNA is TGTGCTAGTGGTTCACAGGGGTTGGAGGGCTACACCTTC. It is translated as CASGSQGLEGYTF.

In DNA, the CDR3 is TGCAGCGCCGTATTACCCCCTGGGTATCGCGATGAGCAGTTCTTC. As protein: CSAVLPPGYRDEQFF. The chain employs TRBV29-1 and TRBJ2-1; unclear D gene. Germline CDR1 SQVTM, CDR2 ANQGSEA. The CDR3 is 15 residues long. Deletions cut 7 bases from V and 8 bases from J, with 24 bases between.

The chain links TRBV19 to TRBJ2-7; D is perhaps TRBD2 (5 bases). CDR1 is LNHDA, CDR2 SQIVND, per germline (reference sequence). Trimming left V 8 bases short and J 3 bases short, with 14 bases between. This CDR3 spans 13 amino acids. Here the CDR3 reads CASSPGRLYEQYF. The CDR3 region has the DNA TGTGCCAGTTCTCCGGGGAGACTCTACGAGCAGTACTTC.

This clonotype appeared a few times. The CDR3 region is CSVEGGGRGHYNEQFF. The CDR3 DNA follows: TGCAGCGTTGAAGGGGGGGGACGGGGCCACTACAATGAGCAGTTCTTC. The chain joins TRBV29-1 to TRBJ2-1; 7 nucleotides agree with TRBD2. Germline assignment: CDR1 SQVTM and CDR2 ANQGSEA. This CDR3 contains 16 residues. V dropped 1 base and J dropped 3; count of bases not matched to a gene: 9.

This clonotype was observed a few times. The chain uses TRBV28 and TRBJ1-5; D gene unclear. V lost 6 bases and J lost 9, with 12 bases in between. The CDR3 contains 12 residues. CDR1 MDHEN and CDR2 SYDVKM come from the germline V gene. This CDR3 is CASRSKMVPQHF. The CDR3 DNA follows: TGTGCCAGCAGGTCCAAGATGGTGCCCCAGCATTTT.

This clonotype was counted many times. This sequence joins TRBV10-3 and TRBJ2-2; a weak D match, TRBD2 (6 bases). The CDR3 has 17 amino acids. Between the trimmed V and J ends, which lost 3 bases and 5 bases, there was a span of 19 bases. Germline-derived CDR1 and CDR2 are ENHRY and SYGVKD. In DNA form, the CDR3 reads TGTGCCATCAGTGAATTCTACCGGGGGAGAGGTACCGGGGAGCTGTTTTTT. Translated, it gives CAISEFYRGRGTGELFF.

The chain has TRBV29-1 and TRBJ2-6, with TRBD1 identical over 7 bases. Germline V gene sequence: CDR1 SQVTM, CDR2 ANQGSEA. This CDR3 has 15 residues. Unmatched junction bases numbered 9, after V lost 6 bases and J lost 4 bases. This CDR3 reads CSVNEGASGANVLTF. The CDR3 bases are TGCAGCGTGAACGAGGGGGCAAGCGGGGCCAACGTCCTGACTTTC.

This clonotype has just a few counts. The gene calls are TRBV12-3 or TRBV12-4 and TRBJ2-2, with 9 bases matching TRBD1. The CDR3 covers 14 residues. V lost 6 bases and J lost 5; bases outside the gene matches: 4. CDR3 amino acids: CASSPTGGTGELFF. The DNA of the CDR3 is TGTGCCAGCAGCCCGACAGGGGGTACCGGGGAGCTGTTTTTT.

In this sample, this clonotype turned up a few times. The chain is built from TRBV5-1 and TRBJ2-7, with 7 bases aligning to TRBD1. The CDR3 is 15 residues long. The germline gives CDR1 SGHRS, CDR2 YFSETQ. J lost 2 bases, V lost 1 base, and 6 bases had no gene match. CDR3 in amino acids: CASSLLGTETYEQYF. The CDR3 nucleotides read TGCGCCAGCAGCTTGTTGGGGACAGAGACCTACGAGCAGTACTTC.

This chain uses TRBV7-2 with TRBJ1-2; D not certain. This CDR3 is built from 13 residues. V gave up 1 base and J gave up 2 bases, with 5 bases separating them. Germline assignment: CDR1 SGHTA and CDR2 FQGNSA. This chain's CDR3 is CASSLDENYGYTF. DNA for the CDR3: TGTGCCAGCAGCTTAGATGAAAACTATGGCTACACCTTC. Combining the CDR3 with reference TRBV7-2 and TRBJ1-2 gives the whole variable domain GAGVSQSPSNKVTEKGKDVELRCDPISGHTALYWYRQSLGQGLEFLIYFQGNSAPDKSGLPSDRFSAERTGGSVSTLTIQRTQQEDSAVYLCASSLDENYGYTFGSGTRLTVV.

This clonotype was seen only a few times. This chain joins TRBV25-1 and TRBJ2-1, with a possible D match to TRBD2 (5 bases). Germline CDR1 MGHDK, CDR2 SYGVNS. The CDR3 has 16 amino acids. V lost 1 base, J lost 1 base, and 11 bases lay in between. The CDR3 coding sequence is TGTGCCAGCAGTGAATCTACCGCGGGTTCCTACAATGAGCAGTTCTTC. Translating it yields CASSESTAGSYNEQFF.

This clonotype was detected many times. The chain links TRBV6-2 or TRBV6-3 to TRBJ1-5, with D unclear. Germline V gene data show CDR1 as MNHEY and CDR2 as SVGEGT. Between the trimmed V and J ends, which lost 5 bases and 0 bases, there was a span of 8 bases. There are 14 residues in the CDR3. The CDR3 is CASSGRNSNQPQHF. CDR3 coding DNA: TGTGCCAGCAGTGGCCGGAATAGCAATCAGCCCCAGCATTTT.

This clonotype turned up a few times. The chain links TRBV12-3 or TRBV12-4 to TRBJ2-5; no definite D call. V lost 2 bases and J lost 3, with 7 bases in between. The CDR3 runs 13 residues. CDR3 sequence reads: CASSLRAKETQYF. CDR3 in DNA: TGTGCCAGCAGTTTAAGGGCAAAAGAGACCCAGTACTTC.

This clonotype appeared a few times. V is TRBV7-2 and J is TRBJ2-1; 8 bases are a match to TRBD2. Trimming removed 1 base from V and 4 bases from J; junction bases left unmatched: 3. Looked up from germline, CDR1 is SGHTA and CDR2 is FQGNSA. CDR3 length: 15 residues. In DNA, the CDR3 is TGTGCCAGCAGCTTAGTTCGGGAGGGTTACAATGAGCAGTTCTTC. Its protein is CASSLVREGYNEQFF.